These 10 T cell receptor beta chains originate from one sample sequenced in a study of monozygotic twins with inflammatory bowel disease. One entry per CDR3 protein, without DNA, is what TCRdb gives after re-calling the 5' RACE reads. Recorded here are 300,000 to 400,000 distinct CDR3 sequences; the top ten clones represent 2% to 2.5%. The source material was blood. The receptors were sampled from a human donor with ulcerative colitis or Crohn's disease, or a healthy co-twin of an affected twin (not recorded which).

The chain combines TRBV4-1 with TRBJ1-5; the TRBD1 assignment by TCRdb is unverifiable without DNA. Germline V gene data show CDR1 as MGHRA and CDR2 as YSYEKL. The CDR3 runs to 15 residues. The CDR3 region is CASRKDRGSNQPQHF.

V and J are TRBV29-1 and TRBJ1-1; TCRdb lists TRBD1, though no DNA is available to test this call. Germline V gene sequence: CDR1 SQVTM, CDR2 ANQGSEA. The CDR3 length is 12 residues. CDR3 sequence reads: CSVFKGEGSAFF.

The chain has TRBV20-1 and TRBJ1-1; the TRBD1 assignment by TCRdb is unverifiable without DNA. CDR1 and CDR2 from the germline V gene are DFQATT and SNEGSKA (reference sequence). The CDR3 length is 13 residues. The CDR3 loop reads CSAPPRGDTEAFF.

The chain employs TRBV5-1 and TRBJ2-7. CDR3 size: 14 residues. CDR1 is SGHRS, CDR2 YFSETQ, per germline. The CDR3 is CASSLAGVGYEQYF.

The V gene is TRBV4-3, the J gene TRBJ2-2. CDR1 and CDR2 (germline): LGHNA, YSLEER. The CDR3 is made up of 13 amino acids. CDR3 sequence: CASSQGVGGELFF.

The gene calls are TRBV20-1 and TRBJ1-2. Germline V CDR1 and CDR2: DFQATT, SNEGSKA (reference sequence). This CDR3 is 15 amino acids long. CDR3: CSASLGLGGDYGYTF.

The chain is built from TRBV28 and TRBJ1-5; TCRdb's D call of TRBD1 is untestable without DNA. The germline CDR1 and CDR2 sequences are MDHEN and SYDVKM. The CDR3 consists of 14 residues. The CDR3 spells CASSVRQGWQPQHF.

The chain uses TRBV7-8 and TRBJ1-6. The CDR3 totals 14 residues. From germline, CDR1 is SGHVS and CDR2 FQNEAQ. The CDR3 here is CASSLAGGVSPLHF.

The rearrangement uses TRBV29-1 and TRBJ2-7. The germline gives CDR1 SQVTM, CDR2 ANQGSEA. The CDR3 sequence is 12 residues long. CDR3 protein: CSAAQGSYEQYF.

The J gene is TRBJ2-1, the V gene TRBV4-2; TCRdb's D gene call, TRBD1, goes unchecked for lack of DNA. Germline CDR1 LGHNA, CDR2 YNFKEQ. The CDR3 has 15 amino acids. CDR3 sequence: CASSQGLLTGGVQFF.